This TCR beta chain was sequenced in a study of vaccination and CD4 T cells after COVID-19. Overall study: In the convalescent group, nasal swab PCR was SARS-CoV-2 positive; fewer than 10 cases were mild and one severe.

Time point specified: late sampling 161 to 241 days after vaccination in a few convalescent patients. Treatment meaning: roughly nine-day PBMC culture with coronavirus spike peptide pools or control peptides (ViraFEST assay). After expanding antigen-specific T cells with peptide pools, ViraFEST sequenced their TCRs. Oncomine TCR Beta short-read sequencing was applied to DNA from cultured CD4+ T cells. TCRdb reanalysed the PCR reads using MiXCR and keeps one entry per CDR3 protein. The table records about 25,000 distinct CDR3 sequences, roughly 27% of them present only once. General study points: Median approximately 90% of reactive clones detected in convalescent patients emerged only post-vaccination.

This clonotype was observed a few times. Its antigen is unknown. The V end was cut by 1 base, the J end by 1 base, with 7 bases between. CDR1 and CDR2 (germline): SGHVS, FQNEAQ. This CDR3 contains 14 residues. The gene calls are TRBV7-8 and TRBJ1-1, with D possibly TRBD1 on 5 matching bases. This sequence was found in a human donor who had recovered from COVID-19. Sequenced material: CD4+ T cells from blood, cultured in vitro, taken about 7 months after SARS-CoV-2 vaccination. Written as DNA, the CDR3 is TGTGCCAGCAGCTTAGTGGGGGGGAACACTGAAGCTTTCTTT. Translating it yields CASSLVGGNTEAFF.